This TCR beta chain was identified in a study of cytomegalovirus exposure and HLA in healthy donors. Turning to this clone: Its matching antigen is unknown.

Produced via immunoSEQ multiplex PCR; TCRdb's table is partial and in-frame only. The table has 200,000 to 300,000 clones, about 92% seen once. V lost 8 bases and J 3 bases, leaving 11 bases between the germline ends. There are 12 residues in the CDR3. Germline lookup yields CDR1 LNHDA and CDR2 SQIVND (reference sequence). Among the roughly 120 subjects of the validation cohort, separate from the approximately 670-subject first cohort, were the donors. Study results and caveats: Cytomegalovirus-associated TCR beta chains were listed, numbering 150 to 200. The CMV antigen specificity of three CMV-associated chains was confirmed through in vitro analysis.

Sequenced material: PBMCs. The clonotype originates from a woman aged 30 to 39 in good health and CMV-seronegative. The chain is built from TRBV19 and TRBJ2-7; D perhaps matches TRBD1 (7 bases). In DNA form, the CDR3 reads TGTGCCAGTTCAGGGGGGAACTACGAGCAGTACTTC. Residues: CASSGGNYEQYF.